Below are 15 T cell receptor beta chains sequenced from a single sample in a study of blood T cell repertoires in COVID-19. The protocol was immunoSEQ multiplex PCR, while the TCRdb copy is restricted to in-frame clones and leaves out a portion. The data hold around 130,000 clones, with roughly 89% observed a single time. Sequencing input: peripheral blood. Receptors originate from a man aged 50 or older with active or convalescent COVID-19.

The chain recombines TRBV27 with TRBJ2-1; TRBD2 aligns across 11 bases. This CDR3 contains 15 residues. V dropped 5 bases and J dropped 6; count of bases not matched to a gene: 6. CDR1 is MNHEY, CDR2 SMNVEV, per germline (reference sequence). This CDR3 is CASSIRLAGRNEQFF. As DNA, the CDR3 is TGTGCCAGCAGTATAAGACTAGCGGGACGCAATGAGCAGTTCTTC.

J is TRBJ1-6 and V is TRBV5-1; D is unresolved. The CDR3 totals 14 residues. Germline CDR1 and CDR2: SGHRS and YFSETQ. With 2 bases removed from V and 5 bases from J, the gap between germline ends came to 8 bases. The CDR3 DNA sequence: TGCGCCAGCAGCTTTGGGGAGGATAATTCACCCCTCCACTTT. Amino acid sequence: CASSFGEDNSPLHF.

The rearrangement joins TRBV4-2 to TRBJ2-1; D is ambiguous. V was trimmed by 2 bases and J by 8 bases, leaving 10 bases between them. The V gene's germline CDR1 is LGHNA and CDR2 YNFKEQ. CDR3 size: 13 residues. The CDR3 bases are TGTGCCAGCAGCCAAAAACAGTTCGATGAGCAGTTCTTC. As protein: CASSQKQFDEQFF.

The V and J genes are TRBV11-2 and TRBJ2-2; 7 bases map to TRBD2. CDR3 length: 13 residues. The V gene end was trimmed by 4 bases and the J gene end by 6 bases; junction bases not matched to a gene: 2. Looked up from germline, CDR1 is SGHAT and CDR2 is FQNNGV. CDR3 bases: TGTGCCAGCAGCTGGACTAGTGCCGGGGAGCTGTTTTTT. Protein sequence: CASSWTSAGELFF. The variable domain in full, with the rest retrieved from reference TRBV11-2 and TRBJ2-2, is EAGVAQSPRYKIIEKRQSVAFWCNPISGHATLYWYQQILGQGPKLLIQFQNNGVVDDSQLPKDRFSAERLKGVDSTLKIQPAKLEDSAVYLCASSWTSAGELFFGEGSRLTVL.

The V call is TRBV7-8, the J call TRBJ1-1; possible D gene TRBD1, 5 bases. V was shortened by 1 base and J by 5 bases, with 8 bases between the two germline ends. The CDR3 loop spans 13 amino acids. Germline CDR1 and CDR2: SGHVS and FQNEAQ. CDR3 DNA sequence: TGTGCCAGCAGCTTAGAAGGGGTTACTGAAGCTTTCTTT. As protein: CASSLEGVTEAFF.

This chain joins TRBV27 and TRBJ2-2, with D hard to call. Between the trimmed V and J ends, which lost 5 bases and 6 bases, there was a span of 13 bases. This CDR3 has 14 residues. CDR1 is MNHEY, CDR2 SMNVEV, per germline (reference sequence). CDR3 region: CASSPFRVSGELFF. Here the CDR3 DNA reads TGTGCCAGCAGTCCATTTCGAGTCTCCGGGGAGCTGTTTTTT.

This sequence joins TRBV24-1 and TRBJ2-3; 12 nucleotides agree with TRBD2. V lost 3 bases to trimming and J lost 10 bases; unmatched junction nucleotides: 13. This CDR3 spans 17 amino acids. Germline V gene data show CDR1 as KGHDR and CDR2 as SFDVKD. In DNA, the CDR3 is TGTGCCACCAGTGATCCCGCCCGAGGACTAGCGGGGCGAGCGCAGTATTTT. Encoded protein: CATSDPARGLAGRAQYF.

V and J are TRBV7-2 and TRBJ1-1; D gene ambiguous. The CDR3 contains 17 residues. Trimming shortened V by 5 bases and J by 3 bases, and 22 bases separated the two germline ends. Germline assignment: CDR1 SGHTA and CDR2 FQGNSA. In nucleotides, the CDR3 is TGTGCCAGCAGCCATAAAAGCGGATCCACGGAGGACACTGAAGCTTTCTTT. It codes for CASSHKSGSTEDTEAFF.

This chain uses TRBV19 with TRBJ2-7, with a possible D match to TRBD1 (5 bases). Germline-derived CDR1 and CDR2 are LNHDA and SQIVND (reference sequence). The CDR3 is made up of 14 amino acids. V was shortened by 1 base and J by 2 bases, with 9 bases between the two germline ends. This chain's CDR3 is CASSIAETAYEQYF. In DNA form, the CDR3 reads TGTGCCAGTAGTATAGCTGAGACAGCCTACGAGCAGTACTTC.

The chain has TRBV10-2 and TRBJ2-4, with TRBD1 matching over 9 bases. V was clipped by 8 bases and J by 8 bases; unmatched bases: 4. Germline V gene data show CDR1 as WSHSY and CDR2 as SAAADI. CDR3 length: 12 amino acids. The CDR3 region has the DNA TGCGCCAGCGGGACAGGGTCGGACATTCAGTACTTC. Translating gives CASGTGSDIQYF.

This rearrangement joins TRBV6-5 to TRBJ1-5, with a possible D match to TRBD1 (5 bases). This CDR3 is 15 amino acids long. The germline V gene encodes CDR1 MNHEY and CDR2 SVGAGI. V dropped 2 bases and J dropped 0 bases, with 8 bases sitting between them. The CDR3 spells CASSYGDSSNQPQHF. The CDR3 DNA reads as TGTGCCAGCAGTTACGGGGACTCTAGCAATCAGCCCCAGCATTTT.

V and J are TRBV25-1 and TRBJ1-5; 7 bases fit TRBD1. V lost 4 bases to trimming and J lost 5 bases; unmatched junction nucleotides: 2. The germline V gene encodes CDR1 MGHDK and CDR2 SYGVNS. The CDR3 is 13 amino acids. This chain's CDR3 is CASSVTGHQPQHF. CDR3 DNA sequence: TGTGCCAGCAGTGTGACAGGGCATCAGCCCCAGCATTTT.

V gene TRBV11-2 combines with J gene TRBJ2-2; D may be TRBD1 (5 bases). V dropped 0 bases and J dropped 7 bases, with 15 bases sitting between them. This CDR3 region has 16 residues. Germline CDR1 reads SGHAT; CDR2 reads FQNNGV. CDR3 sequence reads: CASSLEQAPKGGELFF. The CDR3 region has the DNA TGTGCCAGCAGCTTAGAACAGGCCCCAAAAGGCGGGGAGCTGTTTTTT.

The chain recombines TRBV4-3 with TRBJ2-5; a weak D match, TRBD1 (5 bases). CDR3 length: 16 amino acids. Germline V lookup: CDR1 LGHNA, CDR2 YSLEER. Trimming pared 3 bases from V and 3 bases from J, leaving 17 bases between. The CDR3 DNA follows: TGCGCCAGCAGCCAGGGTAGGGGAATGGTAAAAGAGACCCAGTACTTC. Translation gives CASSQGRGMVKETQYF.

This chain connects TRBV2 to TRBJ2-7, with TRBD2 as a possible D gene (5 bases). The CDR3 length is 16 residues. The V end was cut by 3 bases, the J end by 2 bases, with 17 bases between. Germline V gene data show CDR1 as SNHLY and CDR2 as FYNNEI. DNA of the CDR3: TGTGCCAGCAGTGAGTCTAGCCGACCGAGGCCCTACGAGCAGTACTTC. This sequence encodes CASSESSRPRPYEQYF.